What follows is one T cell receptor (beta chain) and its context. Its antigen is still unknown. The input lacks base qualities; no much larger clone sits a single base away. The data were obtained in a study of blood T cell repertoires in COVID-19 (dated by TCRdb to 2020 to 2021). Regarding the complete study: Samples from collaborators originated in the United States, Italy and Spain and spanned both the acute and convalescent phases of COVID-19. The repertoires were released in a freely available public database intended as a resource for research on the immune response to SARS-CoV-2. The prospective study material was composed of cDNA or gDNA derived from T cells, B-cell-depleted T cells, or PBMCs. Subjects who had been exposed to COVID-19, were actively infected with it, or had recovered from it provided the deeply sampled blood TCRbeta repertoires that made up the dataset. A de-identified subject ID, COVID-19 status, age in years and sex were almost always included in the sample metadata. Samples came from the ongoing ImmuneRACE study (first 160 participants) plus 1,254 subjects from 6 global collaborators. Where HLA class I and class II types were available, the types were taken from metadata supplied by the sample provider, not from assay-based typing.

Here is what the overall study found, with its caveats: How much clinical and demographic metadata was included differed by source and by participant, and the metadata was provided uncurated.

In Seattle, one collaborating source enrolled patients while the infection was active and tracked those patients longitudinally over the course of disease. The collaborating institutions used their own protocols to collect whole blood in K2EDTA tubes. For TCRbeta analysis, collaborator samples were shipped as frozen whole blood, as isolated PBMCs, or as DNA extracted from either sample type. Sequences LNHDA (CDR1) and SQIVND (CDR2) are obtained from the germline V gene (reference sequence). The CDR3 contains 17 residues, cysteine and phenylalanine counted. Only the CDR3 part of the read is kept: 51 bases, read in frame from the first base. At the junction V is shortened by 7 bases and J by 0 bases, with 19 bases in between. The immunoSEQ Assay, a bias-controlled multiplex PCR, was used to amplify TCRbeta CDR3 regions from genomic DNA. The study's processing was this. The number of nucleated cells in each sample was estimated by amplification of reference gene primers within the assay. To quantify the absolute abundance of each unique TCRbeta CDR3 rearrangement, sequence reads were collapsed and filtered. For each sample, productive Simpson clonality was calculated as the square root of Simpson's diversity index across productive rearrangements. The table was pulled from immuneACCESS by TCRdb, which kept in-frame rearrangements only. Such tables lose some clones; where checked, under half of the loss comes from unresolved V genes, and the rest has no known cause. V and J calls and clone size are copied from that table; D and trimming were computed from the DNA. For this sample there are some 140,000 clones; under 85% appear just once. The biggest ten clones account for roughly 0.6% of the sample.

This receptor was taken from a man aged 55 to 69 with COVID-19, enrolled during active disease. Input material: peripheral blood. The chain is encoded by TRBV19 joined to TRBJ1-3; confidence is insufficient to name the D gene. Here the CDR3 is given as CASTVSETIISGNTIYF. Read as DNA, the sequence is TGTGCCAGTACGGTTAGCGAGACAATCATCTCTGGAAACACCATATATTTT.